The clone carrying this T cell receptor beta chain appeared many times. This sample was included in a study of human T cells and chemical hapten exposure. During construction of the library, unique molecular identifiers were attached to individual cDNA molecules for quantitative, reproducible TCR counting. TCRdb re-analysed the RACE reads in MiXCR, keeping a single row per CDR3 protein. Of 35,000 to 50,000 distinct CDR3 sequences in the sample, 3% to 4.5% were seen once. V was pared by 2 bases and J by 1 base, with 9 bases between. CDR1 is SGDLS and CDR2 is YYNGEE in the germline V gene. This CDR3 region has 14 residues. Time point reported: healthy volunteer bleed at 6 weeks. Whole blood that had not been fractionated was the source of extracted total RNA.

This TCR derives from a human donor in good health. Some clones in this sample may be carry-over from other donors' samples. This rearrangement joins TRBV9 to TRBJ2-5; the D gene is possibly TRBD2 (6 bases). The sample comprised whole blood. The chain's CDR3 is CASSVGGAQETQYF. The CDR3 DNA reads as TGTGCCAGCAGCGTCGGAGGGGCCCAAGAGACCCAGTACTTC.